A selection of T cell receptor beta chains follows, all from one sample in a study of T cell repertoires in cytomegalovirus infection. One entry per CDR3 protein results from TCRdb running MiXCR on the reads. The table lists a few hundred thousand distinct CDR3 sequences, over 7.5% of them singletons. Sequences were obtained from PBMCs. These receptors came from a human donor in good health (CMV status not recorded). Some clones in this sample may be carry-over from other donors' samples. Each CDR3 is given with its conserved first and last residue. A D gene is named only where the DNA matches it firmly. The listing skips clone size in some rows; elsewhere it reads once, few, many or a size class.

V gene: TRBV7-2; clone size: many; D gene: -; J gene: TRBJ1-1; CDR3 DNA: TGTGCCAGCAGCTTAGTATCCCCTCAGGGAACTGAAGCTTTCTTT; CDR3 protein: CASSLVSPQGTEAFF
V gene: TRBV20-1; clone size: few; D gene: -; J gene: TRBJ1-1; CDR3 DNA: TGCAGTGCTACATTTTTGGGAAGGGGGAACACTGAAGCTTTCTTT; CDR3 protein: CSATFLGRGNTEAFF
V gene: TRBV7-2; clone size: few; D gene: -; J gene: TRBJ1-5; CDR3 DNA: TGTGCCAGCAGCTTATATTTGGTTCAGCCCCAGCATTTT; CDR3 protein: CASSLYLVQPQHF
V gene: TRBV15; clone size: -; D gene: TRBD2; J gene: TRBJ2-7; CDR3 DNA: TGTGCCACCAGCTTGTTTAGCGGGGGAACCTACGAGCAGTACTTC; CDR3 protein: CATSLFSGGTYEQYF
V gene: TRBV11-2; clone size: few; D gene: -; J gene: TRBJ2-6; CDR3 DNA: TGTGCCAGCAGCTCTACTAGGGCTGGGGCCAACGTCCTGACTTTC; CDR3 protein: CASSSTRAGANVLTF
V gene: TRBV7-2; clone size: many; D gene: TRBD1; J gene: TRBJ2-7; CDR3 DNA: TGTGCCAGCAGCTTGGGCCCCCCGCCGGGACAGGGCTACGAGCAGTACTTC; CDR3 protein: CASSLGPPPGQGYEQYF
V gene: TRBV2; clone size: -; D gene: TRBD2; J gene: TRBJ2-5; CDR3 DNA: TGTGCCAGCAGTGGGCAGCGGGGGGGCCCGGAGACCCAGTACTTC; CDR3 protein: CASSGQRGGPETQYF
V gene: TRBV6-1; clone size: many; D gene: TRBD1; J gene: TRBJ2-1; CDR3 DNA: TGTGCCAGCAGTGAATGGGACAGTAGCTACAATGAGCAGTTCTTC; CDR3 protein: CASSEWDSSYNEQFF
V gene: TRBV12-3/TRBV12-4; clone size: many; D gene: -; J gene: TRBJ2-5; CDR3 DNA: TGTGCCAGCAGCCTAACCGGGTTCCAGTACTTC; CDR3 protein: CASSLTGFQYF
V gene: TRBV27; clone size: few; D gene: TRBD2; J gene: TRBJ2-5; CDR3 DNA: TGTGCCAGCAGTCCCCCCGGGACTAGCGGGGGGGCGAGCCAAGAGACCCAGTACTTC; CDR3 protein: CASSPPGTSGGASQETQYF
V gene: TRBV7-2; clone size: many; D gene: -; J gene: TRBJ1-2; CDR3 DNA: TGTGCCAGCAGCACGGACAGAGCTAACTATGGCTACACCTTC; CDR3 protein: CASSTDRANYGYTF
V gene: TRBV24-1; clone size: many; D gene: TRBD2; J gene: TRBJ2-3; CDR3 DNA: TGTGCCACCACCGGACTAGCGGGAGAAGGCGCAGATACGCAGTATTTT; CDR3 protein: CATTGLAGEGADTQYF
V gene: TRBV6-2/TRBV6-3; clone size: many; D gene: -; J gene: TRBJ2-5; CDR3 DNA: TGTGCCAGCAGACGAGGACAGCCCCCGGGGACTGGGGAGACCCAGTACTTC; CDR3 protein: CASRRGQPPGTGETQYF
V gene: TRBV19; clone size: -; D gene: TRBD2; J gene: TRBJ2-1; CDR3 DNA: TGTGCCAGTAGCGTAGCGGGCGGTCTAGATGAGCAGTTCTTC; CDR3 protein: CASSVAGGLDEQFF
V gene: TRBV7-9; clone size: many; D gene: TRBD1; J gene: TRBJ1-1; CDR3 DNA: TGTGCCAGCAGCCCGGGACAGCAACTTACTGAGAACACTGAAGCTTTCTTT; CDR3 protein: CASSPGQQLTENTEAFF
V gene: TRBV20-1; clone size: -; D gene: -; J gene: TRBJ2-5; CDR3 DNA: TGCAGTGCTAAGGTTGGGATGGTGGTACAAGAGACCCAGTACTTC; CDR3 protein: CSAKVGMVVQETQYF
V gene: TRBV4-2; clone size: -; D gene: -; J gene: TRBJ2-7; CDR3 DNA: TGTGCCAGCAGCCAAGATCTTGGGACACTAACCTACGAGCAGTACTTC; CDR3 protein: CASSQDLGTLTYEQYF
V gene: TRBV6-2/TRBV6-3; clone size: few; D gene: -; J gene: TRBJ1-4; CDR3 DNA: TGTGCCAGCAGGATACAGGGAACTAATGAAAAACTGTTTTTT; CDR3 protein: CASRIQGTNEKLFF
V gene: TRBV7-6; clone size: many; D gene: -; J gene: TRBJ2-3; CDR3 DNA: TGTGCCAGCAGCTTAGCCGCGAGCGGCCCAAGCACAGATACGCAGTATTTT; CDR3 protein: CASSLAASGPSTDTQYF
V gene: TRBV7-8; clone size: few; D gene: -; J gene: TRBJ2-2; CDR3 DNA: TGTGCCAGCAGCCTGACAGACCGCCACCGGGAGCTGTTTTTT; CDR3 protein: CASSLTDRHRELFF
V gene: TRBV7-4; clone size: many; D gene: -; J gene: TRBJ1-3; CDR3 DNA: TGTGCCAGCAGCTTACGGGAAATTGGGCTATCGAGCTCTGGAAACACCATATATTTT; CDR3 protein: CASSLREIGLSSSGNTIYF
V gene: TRBV7-2; clone size: many; D gene: TRBD1; J gene: TRBJ2-1; CDR3 DNA: TGTGCCAGCAGCGTGGGACAGTACAATGAGCAGTTCTTC; CDR3 protein: CASSVGQYNEQFF
V gene: TRBV4-3; clone size: many; D gene: TRBD1; J gene: TRBJ2-5; CDR3 DNA: TGCGCCAGCAGCAAAAGGGGACAGGACCAAGAGACCCAGTACTTC; CDR3 protein: CASSKRGQDQETQYF
V gene: TRBV25-1; clone size: -; D gene: TRBD1; J gene: TRBJ2-2; CDR3 DNA: TGTGCCAGCAGTGAATTCCCCGGGACAGGGGTCAGGACCGGGGAGCTGTTTTTT; CDR3 protein: CASSEFPGTGVRTGELFF
V gene: TRBV9; clone size: -; D gene: -; J gene: TRBJ2-5; CDR3 DNA: TGTGCCAGCAGCACCTTGGGAGGCAGCCAAGAGACCCAGTACTTC; CDR3 protein: CASSTLGGSQETQYF
V gene: TRBV6-2/TRBV6-3; clone size: -; D gene: TRBD2; J gene: TRBJ2-3; CDR3 DNA: TGTGCCAGCACCCCGGTAGCGGGGGCAGACACAGATACGCAGTATTTT; CDR3 protein: CASTPVAGADTDTQYF
V gene: TRBV4-3; clone size: few; D gene: -; J gene: TRBJ2-1; CDR3 DNA: TGCGCCAGCAGCCACATCGACAATGAGCAGTTCTTC; CDR3 protein: CASSHIDNEQFF
V gene: TRBV5-1; clone size: once; D gene: -; J gene: TRBJ2-3; CDR3 DNA: TGCGCCAGCAGCTTGGCCCCAGGGATCACAGATACGCAGTATTTT; CDR3 protein: CASSLAPGITDTQYF
V gene: TRBV12-3/TRBV12-4; clone size: few; D gene: -; J gene: TRBJ1-1; CDR3 DNA: TGTGCCAGCAGTACCCTGGGGACGGTTGCTGAAGCTTTCTTT; CDR3 protein: CASSTLGTVAEAFF
V gene: TRBV5-1; clone size: many; D gene: TRBD1; J gene: TRBJ2-7; CDR3 DNA: TGCGCCAGCACCTATCGACAGGGAAACTACGAGCAGTACTTC; CDR3 protein: CASTYRQGNYEQYF
V gene: TRBV28; clone size: few; D gene: -; J gene: TRBJ2-4; CDR3 DNA: TGTGCCAGCAGTTTGATGTCCCGACGGGGAATTCAGTACTTC; CDR3 protein: CASSLMSRRGIQYF
V gene: TRBV20-1; clone size: few; D gene: -; J gene: TRBJ1-6; CDR3 DNA: TGCAGTGCTAGTGTCAGTCAACTTTCACCCCTCCACTTT; CDR3 protein: CSASVSQLSPLHF
V gene: TRBV7-2; clone size: many; D gene: TRBD2; J gene: TRBJ2-3; CDR3 DNA: TGTGCCAGCAGCAGAGAAGCGGGGCTGGGAGATACGCAGTATTTT; CDR3 protein: CASSREAGLGDTQYF
V gene: TRBV7-6; clone size: -; D gene: -; J gene: TRBJ2-2; CDR3 DNA: TGTGCCAGCAGTTTACAGGGGCGGGGCGGGGAGCTGTTTTTT; CDR3 protein: CASSLQGRGGELFF
V gene: TRBV12-3/TRBV12-4; clone size: few; D gene: -; J gene: TRBJ2-7; CDR3 DNA: TGTGCCAGCAGTCGTGGCAGTTCAGGAGAGCAGTACTTC; CDR3 protein: CASSRGSSGEQYF
V gene: TRBV4-1; clone size: few; D gene: -; J gene: TRBJ2-7; CDR3 DNA: TGCGCCAGCAGCCAAGGGGTTGACTGGACCTACGAGCAGTACTTC; CDR3 protein: CASSQGVDWTYEQYF
V gene: TRBV20-1; clone size: -; D gene: TRBD2; J gene: TRBJ2-7; CDR3 DNA: TGCAGTGCTAGGGGGGGGGAGGCATGGACCTACGAGCAGTACTTC; CDR3 protein: CSARGGEAWTYEQYF
V gene: TRBV7-2; clone size: many; D gene: -; J gene: TRBJ2-1; CDR3 DNA: TGTGCCAGCAACACTAGCCCTGACCACAATGAGCAGTTCTTC; CDR3 protein: CASNTSPDHNEQFF
V gene: TRBV5-4; clone size: many; D gene: -; J gene: TRBJ1-1; CDR3 DNA: TGTGCCAGCAGCTTGTATTTGGGGACTGAAGCTTTCTTT; CDR3 protein: CASSLYLGTEAFF
V gene: TRBV6-2/TRBV6-3; clone size: few; D gene: -; J gene: TRBJ1-1; CDR3 DNA: TGTGCCAGCAGCCGACCAGGGCCCACTGAAGCTTTCTTT; CDR3 protein: CASSRPGPTEAFF
V gene: TRBV6-5; clone size: many; D gene: TRBD2; J gene: TRBJ2-1; CDR3 DNA: TGTGCCAGCAGTTTTCTGACTAGCGGGAGAGCCCGGGAGCAGTTCTTC; CDR3 protein: CASSFLTSGRAREQFF
V gene: TRBV20-1; clone size: few; D gene: TRBD2; J gene: TRBJ2-1; CDR3 DNA: TGCAGTTTTAGCGGGGGAGAGCAGTTCTTC; CDR3 protein: CSFSGGEQFF
V gene: TRBV7-2; clone size: -; D gene: -; J gene: TRBJ2-7; CDR3 DNA: TGTGCCAGCAGCTTAGGCCGAGCCTCCTACGAGCAGTACTTC; CDR3 protein: CASSLGRASYEQYF
V gene: TRBV7-2; clone size: many; D gene: -; J gene: TRBJ1-5; CDR3 DNA: TGTGCCAGCAGCTTAGTTCGCGGAAGCAATCAGCCCCAGCATTTT; CDR3 protein: CASSLVRGSNQPQHF
V gene: TRBV7-2; clone size: many; D gene: TRBD2; J gene: TRBJ2-2; CDR3 DNA: TGTGCCAGCAGCTGGACTAGCGGGGGATACACCGGGGAGCTGTTTTTT; CDR3 protein: CASSWTSGGYTGELFF
V gene: TRBV14; clone size: -; D gene: -; J gene: TRBJ1-1; CDR3 DNA: TGTGCCAGCAGCCTTTATGTGGGGAACACTGAAGCTTTCTTT; CDR3 protein: CASSLYVGNTEAFF
V gene: TRBV10-3; clone size: few; D gene: -; J gene: TRBJ2-5; CDR3 DNA: TGTGCCATCGGACGGAGGGTGGAGACCCAGTACTTC; CDR3 protein: CAIGRRVETQYF
V gene: TRBV7-9; clone size: many; D gene: TRBD2; J gene: TRBJ2-1; CDR3 DNA: TGTGCCAGCAGCCCCGGACTAGCGGGAGGCTCCTACAATGAGCAGTTCTTC; CDR3 protein: CASSPGLAGGSYNEQFF
V gene: TRBV25-1; clone size: few; D gene: -; J gene: TRBJ1-2; CDR3 DNA: TGTGCCAGCAGTCCTCAAAGTGGGGAAAATGGCTACACCTTC; CDR3 protein: CASSPQSGENGYTF
V gene: TRBV18; clone size: few; D gene: TRBD2; J gene: TRBJ2-1; CDR3 DNA: TGTGCCAGCTCACCACCTGGACTAGCGGGGAACTTCTACAATGAGCAGTTCTTC; CDR3 protein: CASSPPGLAGNFYNEQFF
V gene: TRBV15; clone size: -; D gene: -; J gene: TRBJ1-5; CDR3 DNA: TGTGCCACCAGCAGAGTTGAGGCAGGACAGCCCCAGCATTTT; CDR3 protein: CATSRVEAGQPQHF
V gene: TRBV28; clone size: few; D gene: -; J gene: TRBJ1-1; CDR3 DNA: TGTGCCAGCAGTGGAGAGGGGGACTACTTGAACACTGAAGCTTTCTTT; CDR3 protein: CASSGEGDYLNTEAFF
V gene: TRBV4-1; clone size: -; D gene: -; J gene: TRBJ1-6; CDR3 DNA: TGCGCCAGCAGCCAACCGGGGGCCTATAATTCACCCCTCCACTTT; CDR3 protein: CASSQPGAYNSPLHF
V gene: TRBV27; clone size: few; D gene: -; J gene: TRBJ2-7; CDR3 DNA: TGTGCCAGCAGTTTCGGGACGGATGGACAGTCTGGGGGAAAGCAGTACTTC; CDR3 protein: CASSFGTDGQSGGKQYF
V gene: TRBV4-1; clone size: few; D gene: -; J gene: TRBJ2-5; CDR3 DNA: TGTGCCAGCAGCCAAGATGGGGGCTGGTCCCGGGAGACCCAGTACTTC; CDR3 protein: CASSQDGGWSRETQYF